A single sample gave rise to the 13 T cell receptor beta chains below, sequenced in a study of cytomegalovirus exposure and HLA in healthy donors. PCR was performed using 60 Vbeta and 13 Jbeta primers. Measured with immunoSEQ multiplex PCR; TCRdb has only the in-frame clones, and not every one. The sample includes under 130,000 clones, about 15% of them seen just once. The sequencing input was PBMCs. Receptors originate from a female donor in good health and CMV-seronegative.

The CDR3 DNA is TGTGCCAGCAGCCAAGTGCTAGCCGGGGAGCTGTTTTTT. The encoded protein is CASSQVLAGELFF. V and J are TRBV4-2 and TRBJ2-2, with D unresolved. The length of the CDR3 is 13 residues. V was cut by 1 base and J by 6 bases, with 6 bases left in between. Germline V CDR1 and CDR2: LGHNA, YNFKEQ.

This clone came up a few times. The chain joins TRBV5-8 to TRBJ1-1; possibly TRBD1 for D (5 bases). The germline V and J ends were trimmed by 0 bases and 7 bases, with 13 bases remaining between them. The V gene's germline CDR1 is SGHTS and CDR2 YDEGEE. The CDR3 sequence is 14 residues long. CDR3 amino acids: CASSLGITGIEAFF. The CDR3 bases are TGTGCCAGCAGCTTGGGTATTACAGGAATTGAAGCTTTCTTT.

The chain links TRBV10-1 to TRBJ2-5; TRBD2 might be the D (6 bases). The length of the CDR3 is 13 residues. Germline V gene sequence: CDR1 WNHNN, CDR2 SYGVQD (reference sequence). V gave up 7 bases and J gave up 4 bases, with 13 bases separating them. In DNA form, the CDR3 reads TGCGCCAGCAAGCAGGGAGGAGGAGAGACCCAGTACTTC. This sequence encodes CASKQGGGETQYF.

This chain uses TRBV6-1 with TRBJ1-3, with a tentative D call TRBD1 (5 bases). The germline CDR1 and CDR2 sequences are MNHNS and SASEGT. This CDR3 has 17 residues. V was clipped by 4 bases and J by 0 bases, with 16 bases between them. The CDR3, as DNA: TGTGCCAGCAGTGTCGGCGCCGGGAGGGGCTCTGGAAACACCATATATTTT. This codes for CASSVGAGRGSGNTIYF.

In its sample, this clone was seen a few times. The chain joins TRBV5-1 to TRBJ2-7; a weak D match, TRBD1 (5 bases). The CDR3 is 13 amino acids. Trimming removed 4 bases from V and 7 bases from J, with 15 bases in between. The V gene's germline CDR1 is SGHRS and CDR2 YFSETQ. The CDR3 loop reads CASSLLTDEEQYF. CDR3 in DNA: TGCGCCAGCAGCCTACTGACAGACGAAGAGCAGTACTTC.

This clone turned up a few times. The chain is built from TRBV4-3 and TRBJ2-3, with 12 bases aligning to TRBD2. This CDR3 comprises 16 residues. V shed 2 bases and J 4 bases; nucleotides not matched to a gene: 4. Germline values: CDR1 LGHNA, CDR2 YSLEER. CDR3 region: CASSQNLAGGADTQYF. The CDR3 DNA follows: TGCGCCAGCAGCCAAAATCTAGCGGGAGGGGCAGATACGCAGTATTTT.

A few counts support this clone. The chain joins TRBV18 to TRBJ2-6; tentatively, D is TRBD2 (5 bases). This CDR3 is built from 19 residues. V was cut by 4 bases and J by 0 bases, with 19 bases left in between. Germline CDR1 reads KGHSH; CDR2 reads LQKENI. CDR3 amino acids: CASSRRGPGYLSGANVLTF. The CDR3 coding sequence is TGTGCCAGCTCACGCCGAGGACCGGGATATCTCTCTGGGGCCAACGTCCTGACTTTC.

There are a few counts of this clone. The rearrangement uses TRBV28 and TRBJ1-6, with unresolved D. This CDR3 has 13 residues. The ends were cut back, 3 bases at V and 7 bases at J, with 7 bases in the middle. Germline-derived CDR1 and CDR2 are MDHEN and SYDVKM. This chain's CDR3 is CASSFAGNSPLHF. The CDR3 DNA reads TGTGCCAGCAGTTTTGCAGGCAATTCACCCCTCCACTTT.

The rearrangement joins TRBV11-2 to TRBJ2-7; the match to TRBD2 covers 7 bases. The CDR3 runs 15 residues. Trimming took 5 bases from V and 4 from J; bases not matched to a gene: 11. The germline V gene has CDR1 SGHAT and CDR2 FQNNGV. The CDR3 loop is CASSPLGGIGYEQYF. In nucleotides, the CDR3 is TGTGCCAGCAGCCCCCTGGGGGGGATAGGTTACGAGCAGTACTTC.

The gene calls are TRBV6-1 and TRBJ2-2; D ambiguous. Germline loops: CDR1 MNHNS, CDR2 SASEGT. Trimming removed 7 bases at V and 2 bases at J, with 14 bases between. The CDR3 has 15 residues. Here the CDR3 DNA reads TGTGCCAGCACCGAAGATACACCCAACACCGGGGAGCTGTTTTTT. As protein: CASTEDTPNTGELFF.

The chain links TRBV4-3 to TRBJ2-1; TRBD1 might be the D (5 bases). The CDR3 contains 17 residues. Germline V gene lookup returns CDR1 LGHNA and CDR2 YSLEER. The ends were cut back, 0 bases at V and 2 bases at J, with 14 bases in the middle. CDR3 DNA: TGCGCCAGCAGCCAAGATCTCCAGTGGGGCCCCTACAATGAGCAGTTCTTC. This gives the protein CASSQDLQWGPYNEQFF.

V is TRBV7-2 and J is TRBJ2-7; a possible D gene is TRBD2 (6 bases). The length of the CDR3 is 16 residues. CDR1 and CDR2 (germline): SGHTA, FQGNSA. V was cut by 1 base and J by 6 bases, with 19 bases left in between. CDR3 amino acids: CASSLVPSDTYGEQYF. The CDR3 DNA reads TGTGCCAGCAGCTTAGTTCCTAGCGACACCTACGGCGAGCAGTACTTC.

The V gene is TRBV6-5, the J gene TRBJ1-2; D not resolved. The CDR3 has 14 residues. The V end lost 2 bases, the J end lost 4 bases, and 11 bases lay between the germline ends. The germline CDR1 and CDR2 sequences are MNHEY and SVGAGI. CDR3 DNA sequence: TGTGCCAGCAGTTACGGCGGCAGCCCCTATGGCTACACCTTC. It translates to CASSYGGSPYGYTF.